A single sample gave rise to the 28 T cell receptor beta chains below, sequenced in a study of OX40 agonist ivuxolimab in advanced cancers. Sequencing used immunoSEQ multiplex PCR; TCRdb keeps in-frame clones, though not all of them. The sample shows about 110,000 clones, around 93% of them seen only once. The specimen comprised CD4+ or CD8+ T cells sorted from blood, sampled in a trial of the OX40 agonist ivuxolimab. These receptors were taken from an adult with an advanced solid tumor such as melanoma, head and neck, liver or kidney cancer.

This rearrangement joins TRBV7-8 to TRBJ2-3, with 8 positions matching TRBD1. With 1 base clipped from V and 1 base from J, the junction kept 7 bases outside the gene matches. The CDR3 is made up of 17 amino acids. Germline V CDR1 and CDR2: SGHVS, FQNEAQ. The CDR3: CASSLETGVGGTDTQYF. In DNA form, the CDR3 reads TGTGCCAGCAGCTTAGAGACAGGGGTCGGAGGCACAGATACGCAGTATTTT. The full variable domain, in which reference TRBV7-8 and TRBJ2-3 provide the parts outside the CDR3, is GAGVSQSPRYKVAKRGQDVALRCDPISGHVSLFWYQQALGQGPEFLTYFQNEAQLDKSGLPSDRFFAERPEGSVSTLKIQRTQQEDSAVYLCASSLETGVGGTDTQYFGPGTRLTVL.

This clone was seen only a few times. V gene TRBV5-1 combines with J gene TRBJ1-6; D might be TRBD1 (6 bases). The V and J ends lost 3 bases and 12 bases respectively, with 10 bases between them. The CDR3 runs to 12 residues. CDR1 and CDR2 from the germline V gene are SGHRS and YFSETQ. The CDR3 reads CASSSGDQPLHF. The CDR3 nucleotides read TGCGCCAGCAGCTCAGGGGATCAACCCCTCCACTTT.

The rearrangement uses TRBV5-5 and TRBJ2-1; TRBD1 aligns across 9 bases. V shed 7 bases and J 3 bases; nucleotides not matched to a gene: 5. Germline V CDR1 and CDR2: SGHKS, YYEKEE (reference sequence). CDR3 size: 14 residues. CDR3 DNA: TGTGCCAGCGAACGGACAGGGGTCTACAATGAGCAGTTCTTC. Amino acids: CASERTGVYNEQFF.

This clone was recorded a few times. V usage is TRBV10-3 and J usage is TRBJ1-5; no definite D call. CDR3 length equals 12 residues. The V gene's germline CDR1 is ENHRY and CDR2 SYGVKD. Trimming shortened V by 2 bases and J by 3 bases, and 2 bases separated the two germline ends. The CDR3 region has the DNA TGTGCCATCAGTGAGACCAATCAGCCCCAGCATTTT. This codes for CAISETNQPQHF.

The chain carries TRBV18 and TRBJ1-4; D is perhaps TRBD1 (5 bases). Trimming pared 0 bases from V and 13 bases from J, leaving 9 bases between. Germline CDR1 and CDR2: KGHSH and LQKENI. The CDR3 runs 12 residues. This CDR3 reads CASSPPGDRLFF. CDR3 sequence (DNA): TGTGCCAGCTCACCACCAGGAGACAGACTGTTTTTT.

The rearrangement uses TRBV7-9 and TRBJ2-1; 7 nucleotides agree with TRBD2. V lost 3 bases and J lost 4; bases outside the gene matches: 9. Germline V gene data show CDR1 as SEHNR and CDR2 as FQNEAQ (reference sequence). CDR3 length equals 16 residues. The CDR3 loop is CASSFTLSGGYNEQFF. The CDR3 region has the DNA TGTGCCAGCAGCTTCACTCTATCGGGGGGATACAATGAGCAGTTCTTC.

This sequence joins TRBV30 and TRBJ2-1; TRBD2 is a possible D gene (6 bases). Trimming removed 1 base at V and 7 bases at J, with 14 bases between. There are 14 residues in the CDR3. CDR1 GTSNPN and CDR2 SVGIG come from the germline V gene (reference sequence). CDR3 DNA sequence: TGTGCCTGGAGTGGCGGGACTGGTACAAATGAGCAGTTCTTC. It is translated as CAWSGGTGTNEQFF.

The chain uses TRBV29-1 and TRBJ2-5, with 9 bases matching TRBD1. The CDR3 runs to 15 residues. Unmatched junction bases numbered 4, after V lost 1 base and J lost 1 base. Germline CDR1 SQVTM, CDR2 ANQGSEA. The CDR3 region has the DNA TGCAGCGTTGAAGTACCGGACAGGGGCCAAGAGACCCAGTACTTC. Residues: CSVEVPDRGQETQYF.

The J gene is TRBJ1-1, the V gene TRBV2; the match to TRBD1 covers 8 bases. After removal of 3 bases from V and 1 base from J, the junction contained 4 bases not matched to a gene. This CDR3 region has 15 residues. Germline V gives CDR1 SNHLY, CDR2 FYNNEI. The CDR3 protein is CASSDPQGANTEAFF. DNA for the CDR3: TGTGCCAGCAGTGACCCGCAGGGGGCGAACACTGAAGCTTTCTTT.

The chain is built from TRBV7-3 and TRBJ2-7; no firm D call. V was pared by 5 bases and J by 7 bases, with 12 bases between. Germline loops: CDR1 SGHTA, CDR2 FQGTGA. There are 12 residues in the CDR3. CDR3 sequence reads: CASSRTPGEQYF. The CDR3 coding sequence is TGTGCCAGCAGCCGCACCCCTGGGGAGCAGTACTTC.

Only one count was recorded for this clone. The V and J genes are TRBV5-4 and TRBJ2-3; 8 bases align to TRBD2. This CDR3 is 15 amino acids long. CDR1 and CDR2 (germline): SGHNT, YYREEE (reference sequence). V shed 2 bases and J 5 bases; nucleotides not matched to a gene: 7. CDR3 protein: CASSLNGGAVDTQYF. The DNA for the CDR3 is TGTGCCAGCAGCTTAAACGGGGGGGCCGTAGATACGCAGTATTTT.

The chain is built from TRBV5-1 and TRBJ1-1, with 9 bases fitting TRBD1. V was pared by 0 bases and J by 1 base, with 4 bases of the junction left unmatched. This CDR3 has 16 amino acids. Germline V CDR1 and CDR2: SGHRS, YFSETQ. The CDR3 coding sequence is TGCGCCAGCAGCTTGGACGGGACAGGGACGAACACTGAAGCTTTCTTT. Translated, it gives CASSLDGTGTNTEAFF.

V and J are TRBV29-1 and TRBJ2-3, with D hard to call. Per germline, CDR1 SQVTM and CDR2 ANQGSEA. The CDR3 has 13 amino acids. Trimming shortened V by 2 bases and J by 3 bases, and 9 bases separated the two germline ends. The DNA for the CDR3 is TGCAGCGTTGAACCGACGGGTACAGATACGCAGTATTTT. Amino acid sequence: CSVEPTGTDTQYF.

The chain employs TRBV7-9 and TRBJ1-2; D uncertain. Germline CDR1 and CDR2: SEHNR and FQNEAQ (reference sequence). The CDR3 length is 10 residues. Trimming cost V 5 bases and J 13 bases, with 11 bases left between them. The CDR3 is CASSPGPVTF. The DNA of the CDR3 is TGTGCCAGCAGCCCCGGGCCAGTCACCTTC.

This clone was seen only once. The V gene is TRBV18, the J gene TRBJ2-3, with 9 nucleotides matching TRBD1. In germline, CDR1 is KGHSH, CDR2 LQKENI. CDR3 length: 15 amino acids. Trimming cost V 3 bases and J 4 bases; bases outside gene matches: 5. The CDR3 sequence is CASSPLGQGADTQYF. DNA for the CDR3: TGTGCCAGCTCACCTTTGGGACAGGGCGCAGATACGCAGTATTTT.

The CDR3 nucleotides are TGTGCCAGCAGACCAACAGGGGGAGGGACAGATACGCAGTATTTT. It codes for CASRPTGGGTDTQYF. The chain has TRBV6-5 and TRBJ2-3; a possible D gene is TRBD1 (8 bases). V lost 6 bases to trimming and J lost 3 bases, with 16 bases between them. This CDR3 comprises 15 residues. Per the germline V gene, CDR1 is MNHEY and CDR2 is SVGAGI.

The genes are TRBV28 and TRBJ2-7; no definite D call. V was shortened by 2 bases and J by 0 bases, with 11 bases between the two germline ends. CDR1 MDHEN and CDR2 SYDVKM come from the germline V gene. This CDR3 comprises 15 residues. This chain's CDR3 is CASSLIGYSSYEQYF. The CDR3 DNA is TGTGCCAGCAGTTTAATAGGGTATAGCTCCTACGAGCAGTACTTC. Complete variable domain (other parts from reference TRBV28 and TRBJ2-7): DVKVTQSSRYLVKRTGEKVFLECVQDMDHENMFWYRQDPGLGLRLIYFSYDVKMKEKGDIPEGYSVSREKKERFSLILESASTNQTSMYLCASSLIGYSSYEQYFGPGTRLTVT.

The chain joins TRBV6-6 to TRBJ1-6; no firm D call. V was trimmed by 2 bases and J by 2 bases, leaving 7 bases between them. There are 15 residues in the CDR3. The germline V gene has CDR1 MNHNY and CDR2 SVGAGI (reference sequence). The CDR3 reads CASSYQTPYNSPLHF. The CDR3 DNA follows: TGTGCCAGCAGTTACCAGACACCCTATAATTCACCCCTCCACTTT.

The chain has TRBV4-1 and TRBJ2-3, with 8 bases matching TRBD1. The CDR3 is 15 amino acids. Trimming cost V 4 bases and J 3 bases; bases outside gene matches: 6. Germline values: CDR1 MGHRA, CDR2 YSYEKL. This CDR3 reads CASSLGTGWTDTQYF. CDR3 in DNA: TGCGCCAGCAGCCTCGGGACAGGATGGACAGATACGCAGTATTTT.

The CDR3 reads CASSDRASQPQHF. CDR3 DNA sequence: TGTGCCAGTAGCGACAGGGCTTCGCAGCCCCAGCATTTT. The V call is TRBV19, the J call TRBJ1-5, with 7 bases fitting TRBD1. The CDR3 runs 13 residues. The J segment lost 7 bases and the V segment lost 6 bases, leaving 6 bases of the junction unmatched. Germline CDR1 LNHDA, CDR2 SQIVND (reference sequence).

The chain combines TRBV5-4 with TRBJ2-1, with D possibly matching TRBD1 (5 bases). V was shortened by 0 bases and J by 8 bases, with 15 bases between the two germline ends. Looked up from germline, CDR1 is SGHNT and CDR2 is YYREEE (reference sequence). CDR3 length: 15 amino acids. CDR3 coding DNA: TGTGCCAGCAGCTTGGCACTTCTTGCAGGGCATGAGCAGTTCTTC. Translating gives CASSLALLAGHEQFF.

The rearrangement joins TRBV2 to TRBJ2-3; 12 nucleotides line up with TRBD2. The CDR3 length is 16 residues. Germline CDR1 and CDR2: SNHLY and FYNNEI. V was clipped by 4 bases and J by 6 bases; unmatched bases: 8. The DNA of the CDR3 is TGTGCCAGCAGTGCCCTAGCGGGGGGGCTTTTTGATACGCAGTATTTT. Amino acids: CASSALAGGLFDTQYF.

This chain uses TRBV21-1 with TRBJ1-5. TRBV21-1 is assigned pseudogene status. The CDR3 has 13 amino acids. CDR3 sequence (DNA): TGTGCCAGCAGCAAAGAAAGGGATCAGCCCCAGCATTTT. Amino acids: CASSKERDQPQHF.

The chain uses TRBV7-6 and TRBJ1-6; 8 bases match TRBD1. The CDR3 length is 14 residues. The germline V gene encodes CDR1 SGHVS and CDR2 FNYEAQ. The ends lost 5 bases at V and 10 bases at J; junction bases unmatched: 7. The CDR3 protein is CASSTGTGPSPLHF. CDR3 nucleotide sequence: TGTGCCAGCAGCACCGGGACAGGTCCATCACCCCTCCACTTT.

The rearrangement uses TRBV6-1 and TRBJ1-5; the D gene is possibly TRBD1 (6 bases). Germline V gene data show CDR1 as MNHNS and CDR2 as SASEGT. The CDR3 consists of 15 residues. V was cut by 7 bases and J by 0 bases, with 13 bases left in between. The CDR3 DNA reads TGTGCCAGCACGCTGGGACAATATAGCAATCAGCCCCAGCATTTT. Its translation is CASTLGQYSNQPQHF.

The chain has TRBV7-9 and TRBJ1-3; the D gene is possibly TRBD1 (5 bases). V was cut by 2 bases and J by 2 bases, with 10 bases left in between. The CDR3 spans 15 residues. CDR1 and CDR2 from the germline V gene are SEHNR and FQNEAQ (reference sequence). CDR3 amino acids: CASSLYLRAGNTIYF. As DNA, the CDR3 is TGTGCCAGCAGCTTATACCTCAGGGCTGGAAACACCATATATTTT. Complete variable domain (other parts from reference TRBV7-9 and TRBJ1-3): DTGVSQNPRHKITKRGQNVTFRCDPISEHNRLYWYRQTLGQGPEFLTYFQNEAQLEKSRLLSDRFSAERPKGSFSTLEIQRTEQGDSAMYLCASSLYLRAGNTIYFGEGSWLTVV.

The V and J genes are TRBV18 and TRBJ2-5; a possible D gene is TRBD2 (5 bases). The V and J ends lost 3 bases and 4 bases respectively, with 15 bases between them. The CDR3 covers 15 residues. Germline assignment: CDR1 KGHSH and CDR2 LQKENI. The CDR3 reads CASSPDEGWGETQYF. CDR3 sequence (DNA): TGTGCCAGCTCACCGGATGAGGGCTGGGGAGAGACCCAGTACTTC. The full variable domain, its missing parts supplied by reference TRBV18 and TRBJ2-5, is NAGVMQNPRHLVRRRGQEARLRCSPMKGHSHVYWYRQLPEEGLKFMVYLQKENIIDESGMPKERFSAEFPKEGPSILRIQQVVRGDSAAYFCASSPDEGWGETQYFGPGTRLLVL.

The chain is built from TRBV4-1 and TRBJ2-5, with D maybe TRBD2 (7 bases). The germline V gene has CDR1 MGHRA and CDR2 YSYEKL. The CDR3 spans 13 residues. Deletions cut 10 bases from V and 4 bases from J, with 16 bases between. In DNA form, the CDR3 reads TGCGCCACTCAAGGGGGGGGCCGAGAGACCCAGTACTTC. Its protein product is CATQGGGRETQYF.